The clone carrying this TCR beta chain was recorded only once. What it binds is not known. The entry originates in a study of OX40 agonist ivuxolimab in advanced cancers. In the study overall: Participants, around 80% male, averaged approximately 56 years of age, ranging from about 20 to 80.

Systemic immunosuppression or a history of autoimmune disease excluded patients. Cycle 7 day 1, cycle 4 day 1, and baseline were the timepoints at which blood was sampled. Regarding the study as a whole: The CD4+ and CD8+ T cells in the blood had expanded clonally by week 6 at 0.1 to 3.0 mg/kg.

Germline V lookup: CDR1 SGHRS, CDR2 YFSETQ. CDR3 size: 16 residues. V lost 3 bases and J 7 bases, leaving 23 bases between the germline ends. The method was immunoSEQ multiplex PCR; TCRdb's version includes in-frame clones alone and lacks a portion of them. The table has tens of thousands of clones, about 88% seen once. The chain carries TRBV5-1 and TRBJ2-7; perhaps TRBD2 as D (7 bases). The sequence was collected from an adult with an advanced solid tumor such as melanoma, head and neck, liver or kidney cancer. This material consisted of CD4+ or CD8+ T cells sorted from blood, taken in a trial of the OX40 agonist ivuxolimab. CDR3 nucleotide sequence: TGCGCCAGCAGCTCTAGCATACAGGGAGGGGGTTCGGAGCAGTACTTC. Its translation: CASSSSIQGGGSEQYF.